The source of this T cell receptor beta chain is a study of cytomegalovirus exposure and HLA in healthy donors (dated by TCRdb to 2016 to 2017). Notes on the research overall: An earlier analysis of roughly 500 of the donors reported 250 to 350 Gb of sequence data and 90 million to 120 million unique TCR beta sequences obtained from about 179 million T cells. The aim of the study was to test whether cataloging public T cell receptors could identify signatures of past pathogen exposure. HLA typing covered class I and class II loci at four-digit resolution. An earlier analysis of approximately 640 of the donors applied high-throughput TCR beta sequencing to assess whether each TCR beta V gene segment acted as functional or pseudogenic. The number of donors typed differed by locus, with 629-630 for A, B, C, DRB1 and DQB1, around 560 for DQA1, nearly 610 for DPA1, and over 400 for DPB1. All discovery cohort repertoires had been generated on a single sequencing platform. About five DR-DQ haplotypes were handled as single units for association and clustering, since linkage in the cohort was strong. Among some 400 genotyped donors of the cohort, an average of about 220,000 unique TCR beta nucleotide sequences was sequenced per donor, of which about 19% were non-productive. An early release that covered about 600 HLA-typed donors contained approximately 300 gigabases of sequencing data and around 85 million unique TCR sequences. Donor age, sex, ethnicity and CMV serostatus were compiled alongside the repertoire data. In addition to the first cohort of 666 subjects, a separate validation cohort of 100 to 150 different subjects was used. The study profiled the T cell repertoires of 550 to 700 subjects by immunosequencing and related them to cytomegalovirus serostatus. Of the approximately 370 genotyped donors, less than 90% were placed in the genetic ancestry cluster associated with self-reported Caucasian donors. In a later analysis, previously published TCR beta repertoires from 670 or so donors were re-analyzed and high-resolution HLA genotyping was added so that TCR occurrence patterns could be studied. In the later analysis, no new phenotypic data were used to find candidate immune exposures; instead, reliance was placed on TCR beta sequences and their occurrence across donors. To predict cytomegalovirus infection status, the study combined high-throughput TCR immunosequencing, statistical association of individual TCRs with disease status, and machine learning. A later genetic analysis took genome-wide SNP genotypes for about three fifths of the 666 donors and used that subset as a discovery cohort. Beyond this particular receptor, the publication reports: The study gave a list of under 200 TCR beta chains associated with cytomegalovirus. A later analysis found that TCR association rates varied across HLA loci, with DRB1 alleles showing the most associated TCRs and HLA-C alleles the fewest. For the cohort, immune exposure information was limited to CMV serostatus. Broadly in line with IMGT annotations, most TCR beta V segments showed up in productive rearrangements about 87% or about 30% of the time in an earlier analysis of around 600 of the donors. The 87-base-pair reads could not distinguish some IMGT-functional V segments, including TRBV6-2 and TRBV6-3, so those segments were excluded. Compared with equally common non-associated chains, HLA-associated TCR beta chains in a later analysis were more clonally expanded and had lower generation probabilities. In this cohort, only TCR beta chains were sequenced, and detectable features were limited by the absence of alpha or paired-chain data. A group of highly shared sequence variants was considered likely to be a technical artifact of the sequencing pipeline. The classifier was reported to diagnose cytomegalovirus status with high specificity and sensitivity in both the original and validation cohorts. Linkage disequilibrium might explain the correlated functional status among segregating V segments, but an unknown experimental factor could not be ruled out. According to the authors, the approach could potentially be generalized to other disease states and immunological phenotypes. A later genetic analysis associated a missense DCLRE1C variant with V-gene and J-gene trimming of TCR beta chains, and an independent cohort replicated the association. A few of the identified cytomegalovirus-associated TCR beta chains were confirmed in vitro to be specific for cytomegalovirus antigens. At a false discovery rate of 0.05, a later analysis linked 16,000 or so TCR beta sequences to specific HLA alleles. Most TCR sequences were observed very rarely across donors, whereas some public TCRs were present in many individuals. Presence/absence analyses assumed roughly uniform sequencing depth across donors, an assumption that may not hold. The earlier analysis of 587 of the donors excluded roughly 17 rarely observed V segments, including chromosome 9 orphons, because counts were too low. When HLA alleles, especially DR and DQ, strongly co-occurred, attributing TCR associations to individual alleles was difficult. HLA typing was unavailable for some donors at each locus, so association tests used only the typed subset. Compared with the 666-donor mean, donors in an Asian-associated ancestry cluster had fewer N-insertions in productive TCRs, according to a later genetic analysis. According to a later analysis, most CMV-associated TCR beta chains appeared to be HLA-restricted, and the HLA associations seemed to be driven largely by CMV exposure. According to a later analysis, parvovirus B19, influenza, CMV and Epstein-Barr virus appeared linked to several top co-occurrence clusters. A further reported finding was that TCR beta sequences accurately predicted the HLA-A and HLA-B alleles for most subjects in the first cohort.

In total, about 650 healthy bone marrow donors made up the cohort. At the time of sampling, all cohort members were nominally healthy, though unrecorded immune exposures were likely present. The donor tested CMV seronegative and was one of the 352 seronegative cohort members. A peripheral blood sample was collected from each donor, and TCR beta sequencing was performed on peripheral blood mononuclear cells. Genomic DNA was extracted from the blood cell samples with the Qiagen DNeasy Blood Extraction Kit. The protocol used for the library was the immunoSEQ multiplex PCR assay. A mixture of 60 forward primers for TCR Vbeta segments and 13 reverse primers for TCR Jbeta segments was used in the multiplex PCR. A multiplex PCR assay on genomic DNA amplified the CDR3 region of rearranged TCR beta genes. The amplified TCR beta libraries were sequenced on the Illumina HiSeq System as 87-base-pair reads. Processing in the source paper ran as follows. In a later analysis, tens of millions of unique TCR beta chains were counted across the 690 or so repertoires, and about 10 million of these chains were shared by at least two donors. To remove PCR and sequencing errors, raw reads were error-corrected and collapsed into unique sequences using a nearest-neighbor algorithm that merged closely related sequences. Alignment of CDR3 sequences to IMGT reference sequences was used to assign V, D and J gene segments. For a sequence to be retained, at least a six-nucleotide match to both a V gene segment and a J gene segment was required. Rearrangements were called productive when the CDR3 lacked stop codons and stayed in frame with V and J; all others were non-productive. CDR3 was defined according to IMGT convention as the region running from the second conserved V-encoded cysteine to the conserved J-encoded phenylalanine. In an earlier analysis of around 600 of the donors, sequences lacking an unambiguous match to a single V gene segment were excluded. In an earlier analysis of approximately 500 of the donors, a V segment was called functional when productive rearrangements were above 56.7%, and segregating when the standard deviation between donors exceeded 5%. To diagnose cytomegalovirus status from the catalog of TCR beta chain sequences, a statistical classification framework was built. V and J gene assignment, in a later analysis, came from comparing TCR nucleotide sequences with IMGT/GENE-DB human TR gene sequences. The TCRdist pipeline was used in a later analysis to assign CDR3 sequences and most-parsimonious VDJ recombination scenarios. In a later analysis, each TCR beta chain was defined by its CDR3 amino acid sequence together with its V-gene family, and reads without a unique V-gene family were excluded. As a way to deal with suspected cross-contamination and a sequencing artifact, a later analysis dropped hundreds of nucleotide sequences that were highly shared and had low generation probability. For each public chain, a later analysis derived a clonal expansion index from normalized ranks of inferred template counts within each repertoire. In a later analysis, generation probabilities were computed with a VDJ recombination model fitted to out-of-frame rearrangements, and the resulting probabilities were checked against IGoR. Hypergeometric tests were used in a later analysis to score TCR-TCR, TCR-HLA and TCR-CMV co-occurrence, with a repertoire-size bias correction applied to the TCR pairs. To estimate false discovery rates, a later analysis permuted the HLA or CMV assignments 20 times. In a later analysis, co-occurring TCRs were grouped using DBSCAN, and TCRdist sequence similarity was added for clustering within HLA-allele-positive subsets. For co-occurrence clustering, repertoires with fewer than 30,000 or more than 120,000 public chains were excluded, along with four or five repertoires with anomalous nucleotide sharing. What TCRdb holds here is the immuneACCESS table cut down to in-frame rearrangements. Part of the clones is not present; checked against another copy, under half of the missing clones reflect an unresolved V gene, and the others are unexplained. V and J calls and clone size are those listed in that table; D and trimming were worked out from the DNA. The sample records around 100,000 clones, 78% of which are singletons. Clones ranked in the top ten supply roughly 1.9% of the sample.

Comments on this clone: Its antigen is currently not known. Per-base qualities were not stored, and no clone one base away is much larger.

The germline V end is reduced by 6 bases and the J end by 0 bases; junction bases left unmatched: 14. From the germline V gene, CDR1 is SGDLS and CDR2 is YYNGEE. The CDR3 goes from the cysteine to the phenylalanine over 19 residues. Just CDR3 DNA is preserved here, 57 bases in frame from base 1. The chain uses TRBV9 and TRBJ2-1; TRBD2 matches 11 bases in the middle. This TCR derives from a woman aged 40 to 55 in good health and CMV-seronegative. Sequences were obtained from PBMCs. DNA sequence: TGTGCCAGCACAGTTGGGACTAGCGGAAGCAGGGTCTCCTACAATGAGCAGTTCTTC. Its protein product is CASTVGTSGSRVSYNEQFF.